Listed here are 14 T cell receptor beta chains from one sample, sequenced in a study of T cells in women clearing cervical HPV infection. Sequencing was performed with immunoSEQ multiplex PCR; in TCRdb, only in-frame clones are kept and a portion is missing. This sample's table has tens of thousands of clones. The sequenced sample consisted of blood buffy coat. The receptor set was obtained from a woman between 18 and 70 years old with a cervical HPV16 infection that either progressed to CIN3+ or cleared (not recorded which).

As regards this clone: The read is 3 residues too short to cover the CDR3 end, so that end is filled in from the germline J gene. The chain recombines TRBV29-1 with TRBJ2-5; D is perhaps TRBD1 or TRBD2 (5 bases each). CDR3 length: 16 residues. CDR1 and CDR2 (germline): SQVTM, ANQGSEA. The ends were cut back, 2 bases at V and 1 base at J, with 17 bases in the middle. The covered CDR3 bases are TGCAGCGTTGAATGGGCTGCCGAGGGGTCCCAAGAGACC. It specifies CSVEWAAEGSQET. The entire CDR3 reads CSVEWAAEGSQETQYF.

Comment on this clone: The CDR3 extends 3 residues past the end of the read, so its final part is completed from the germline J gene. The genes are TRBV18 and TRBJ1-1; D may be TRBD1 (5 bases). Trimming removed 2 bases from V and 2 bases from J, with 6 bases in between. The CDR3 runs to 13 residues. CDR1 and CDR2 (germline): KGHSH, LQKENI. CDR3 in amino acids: CASSPGANTEAFF. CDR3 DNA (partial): TGTGCCAGCTCACCAGGGGCAAACACTGAA.

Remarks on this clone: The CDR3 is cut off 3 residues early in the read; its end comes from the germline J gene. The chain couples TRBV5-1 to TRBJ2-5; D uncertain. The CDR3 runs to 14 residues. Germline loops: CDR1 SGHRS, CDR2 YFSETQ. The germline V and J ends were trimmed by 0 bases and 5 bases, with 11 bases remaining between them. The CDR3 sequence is CASSLEGLGETQYF. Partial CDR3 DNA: TGCGCCAGCAGCTTGGAGGGTTTAGGGGAGACC.

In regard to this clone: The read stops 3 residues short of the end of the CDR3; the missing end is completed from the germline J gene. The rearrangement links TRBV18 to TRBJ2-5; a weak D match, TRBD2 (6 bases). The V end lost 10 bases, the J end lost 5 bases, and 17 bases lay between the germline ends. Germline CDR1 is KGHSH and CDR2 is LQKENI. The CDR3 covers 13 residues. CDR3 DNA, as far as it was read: TGTGCCACTCGGGGGACCAGCGGGGAGACC. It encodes CATRGTSGET. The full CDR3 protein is CATRGTSGETQYF.

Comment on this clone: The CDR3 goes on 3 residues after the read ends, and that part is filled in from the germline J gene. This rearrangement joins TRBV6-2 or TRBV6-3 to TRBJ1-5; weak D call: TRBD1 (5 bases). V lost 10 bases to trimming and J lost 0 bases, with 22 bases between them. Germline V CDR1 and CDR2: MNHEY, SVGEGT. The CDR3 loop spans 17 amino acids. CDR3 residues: CATCPGAGDYSNQPQHF. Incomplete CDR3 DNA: TGTGCCACCTGCCCTGGGGCAGGCGATTATAGCAATCAGCCC.

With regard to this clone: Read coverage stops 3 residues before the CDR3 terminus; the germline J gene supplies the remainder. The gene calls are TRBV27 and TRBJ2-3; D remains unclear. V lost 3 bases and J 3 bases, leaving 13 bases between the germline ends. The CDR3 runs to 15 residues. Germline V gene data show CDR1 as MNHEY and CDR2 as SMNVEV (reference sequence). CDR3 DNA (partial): TGTGCCAGCAGTTTCGGTGGTAAAAGAACAGATACG. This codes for CASSFGGKRTDT. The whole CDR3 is CASSFGGKRTDTQYF.

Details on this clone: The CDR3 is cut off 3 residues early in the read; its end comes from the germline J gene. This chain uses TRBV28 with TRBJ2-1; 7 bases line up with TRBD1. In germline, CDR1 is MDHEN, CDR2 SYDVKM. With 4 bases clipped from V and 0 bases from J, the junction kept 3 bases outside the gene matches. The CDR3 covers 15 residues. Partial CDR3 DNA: TGTGCCAGCAGTTCGACAGGGAGCTCCTACAATGAG. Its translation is CASSSTGSSYNE. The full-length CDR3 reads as CASSSTGSSYNEQFF.

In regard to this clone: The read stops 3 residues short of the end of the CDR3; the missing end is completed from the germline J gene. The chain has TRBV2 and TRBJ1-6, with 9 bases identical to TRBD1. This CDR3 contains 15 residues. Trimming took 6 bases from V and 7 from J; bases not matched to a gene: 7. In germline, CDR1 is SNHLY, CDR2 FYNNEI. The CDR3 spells CASRGQGLENSPLHF. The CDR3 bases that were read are TGTGCCAGCAGGGGACAGGGCCTGGAGAATTCACCC.

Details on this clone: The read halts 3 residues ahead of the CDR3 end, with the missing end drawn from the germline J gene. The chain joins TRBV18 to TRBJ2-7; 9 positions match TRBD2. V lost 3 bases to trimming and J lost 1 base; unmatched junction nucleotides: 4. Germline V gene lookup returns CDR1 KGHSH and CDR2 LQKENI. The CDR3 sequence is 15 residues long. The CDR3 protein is CASSPGGGGSYEQYF. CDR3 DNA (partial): TGTGCCAGCTCACCGGGCGGGGGGGGATCCTACGAG.

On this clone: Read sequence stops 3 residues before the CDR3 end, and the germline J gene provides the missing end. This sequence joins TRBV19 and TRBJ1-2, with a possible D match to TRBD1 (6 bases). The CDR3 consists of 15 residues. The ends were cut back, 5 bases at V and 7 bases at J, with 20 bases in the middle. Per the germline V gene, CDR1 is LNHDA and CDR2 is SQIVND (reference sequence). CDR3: CASSGFRGGAGGYTF. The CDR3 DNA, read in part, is TGTGCCAGTAGTGGCTTTAGGGGGGGCGCAGGTGGC.

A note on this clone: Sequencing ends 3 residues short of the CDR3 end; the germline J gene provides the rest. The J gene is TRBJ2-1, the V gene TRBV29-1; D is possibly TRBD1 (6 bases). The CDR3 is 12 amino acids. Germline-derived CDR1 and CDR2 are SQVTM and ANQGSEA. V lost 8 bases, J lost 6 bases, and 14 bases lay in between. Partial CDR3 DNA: TGCAGCCTCCCAGGGGAAGGCAATGAG. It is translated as CSLPGEGNE. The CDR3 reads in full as CSLPGEGNEQFF.

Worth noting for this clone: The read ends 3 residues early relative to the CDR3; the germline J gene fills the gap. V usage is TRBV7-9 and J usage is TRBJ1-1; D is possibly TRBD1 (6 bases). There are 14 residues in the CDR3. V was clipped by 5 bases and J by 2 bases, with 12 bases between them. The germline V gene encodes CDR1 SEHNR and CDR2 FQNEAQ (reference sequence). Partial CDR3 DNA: TGTGCCAGCAGCCCCCTGACAGGAAACACTGAA. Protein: CASSPLTGNTE. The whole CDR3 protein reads CASSPLTGNTEAFF.

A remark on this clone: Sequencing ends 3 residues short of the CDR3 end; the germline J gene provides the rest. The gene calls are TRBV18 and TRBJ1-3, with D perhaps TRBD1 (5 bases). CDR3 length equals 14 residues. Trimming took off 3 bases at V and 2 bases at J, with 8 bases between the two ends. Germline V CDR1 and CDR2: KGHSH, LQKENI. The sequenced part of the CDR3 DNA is TGTGCCAGCTCACCGGACACGACTGGAAACACC. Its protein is CASSPDTTGNT. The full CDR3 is CASSPDTTGNTIYF.

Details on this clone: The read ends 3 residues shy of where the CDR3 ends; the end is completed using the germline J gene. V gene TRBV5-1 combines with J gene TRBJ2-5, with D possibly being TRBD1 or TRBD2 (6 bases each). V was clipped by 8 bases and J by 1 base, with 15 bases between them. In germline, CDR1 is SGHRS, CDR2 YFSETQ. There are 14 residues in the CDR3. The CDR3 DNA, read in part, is TGCGCCAGTGGAGGGGGAGCGGTCCAAGAGACC. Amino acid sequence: CASGGGAVQET. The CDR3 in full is CASGGGAVQETQYF.